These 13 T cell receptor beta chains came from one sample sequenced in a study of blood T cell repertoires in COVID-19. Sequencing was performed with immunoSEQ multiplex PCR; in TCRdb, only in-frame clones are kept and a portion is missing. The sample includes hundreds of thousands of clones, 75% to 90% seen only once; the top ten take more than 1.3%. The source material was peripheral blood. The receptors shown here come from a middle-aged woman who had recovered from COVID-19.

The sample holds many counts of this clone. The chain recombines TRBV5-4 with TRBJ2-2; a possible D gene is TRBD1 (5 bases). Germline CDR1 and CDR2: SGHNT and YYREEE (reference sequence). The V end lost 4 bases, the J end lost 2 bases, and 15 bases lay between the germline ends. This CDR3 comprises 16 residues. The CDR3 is CASSVVPQGNTGELFF. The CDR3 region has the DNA TGTGCCAGCAGCGTTGTCCCCCAGGGCAACACCGGGGAGCTGTTTTTT.

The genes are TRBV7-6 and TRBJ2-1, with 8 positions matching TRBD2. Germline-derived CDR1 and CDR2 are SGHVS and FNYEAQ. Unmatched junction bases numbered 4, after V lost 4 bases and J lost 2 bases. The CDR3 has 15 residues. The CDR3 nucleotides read TGTGCCAGCAGCTCCGGGGGGGTCCCCTACAATGAGCAGTTCTTC. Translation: CASSSGGVPYNEQFF.

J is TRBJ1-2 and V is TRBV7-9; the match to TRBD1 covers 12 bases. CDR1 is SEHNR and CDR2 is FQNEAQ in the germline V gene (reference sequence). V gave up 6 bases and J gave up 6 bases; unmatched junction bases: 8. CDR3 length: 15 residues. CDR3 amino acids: CASRPGTGGLNGYTF. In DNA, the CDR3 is TGTGCCAGCAGGCCGGGGACAGGGGGCTTAAATGGCTACACCTTC.

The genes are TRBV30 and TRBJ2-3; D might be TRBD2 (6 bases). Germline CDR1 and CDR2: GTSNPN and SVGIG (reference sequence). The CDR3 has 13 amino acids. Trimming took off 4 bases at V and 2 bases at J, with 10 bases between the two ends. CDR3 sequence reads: CAWTRGTTDTQYF. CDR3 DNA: TGTGCCTGGACGCGGGGTACCACAGATACGCAGTATTTT.

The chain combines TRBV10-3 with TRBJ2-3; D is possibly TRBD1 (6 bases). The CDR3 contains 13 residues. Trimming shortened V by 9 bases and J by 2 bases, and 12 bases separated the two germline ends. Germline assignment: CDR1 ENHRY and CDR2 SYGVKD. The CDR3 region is CAIRTDSTDTQYF. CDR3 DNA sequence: TGTGCCATAAGGACAGACTCCACAGATACGCAGTATTTT.

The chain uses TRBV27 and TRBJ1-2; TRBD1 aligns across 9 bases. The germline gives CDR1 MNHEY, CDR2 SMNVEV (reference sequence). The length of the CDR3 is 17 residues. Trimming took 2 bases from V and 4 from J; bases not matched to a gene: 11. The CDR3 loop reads CASSLTGQGPSGYGYTF. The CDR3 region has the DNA TGTGCCAGCAGTTTAACGGGACAGGGCCCCTCGGGCTATGGCTACACCTTC.

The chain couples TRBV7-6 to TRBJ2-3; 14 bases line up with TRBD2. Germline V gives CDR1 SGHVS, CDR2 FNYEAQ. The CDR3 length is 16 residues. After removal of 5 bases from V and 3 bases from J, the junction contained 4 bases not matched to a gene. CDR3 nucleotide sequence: TGTGCCAGCAGCCCGGGACTAGCGGGGGAGACAGATACGCAGTATTTT. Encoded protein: CASSPGLAGETDTQYF.

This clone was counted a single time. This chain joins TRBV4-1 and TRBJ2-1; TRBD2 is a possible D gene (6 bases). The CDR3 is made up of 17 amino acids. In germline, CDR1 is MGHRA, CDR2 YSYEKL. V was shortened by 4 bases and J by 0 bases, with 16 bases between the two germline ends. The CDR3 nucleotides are TGCGCCAGCAGCCCGGATCGGTGGCGGGACTCCTACAATGAGCAGTTCTTC. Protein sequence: CASSPDRWRDSYNEQFF.

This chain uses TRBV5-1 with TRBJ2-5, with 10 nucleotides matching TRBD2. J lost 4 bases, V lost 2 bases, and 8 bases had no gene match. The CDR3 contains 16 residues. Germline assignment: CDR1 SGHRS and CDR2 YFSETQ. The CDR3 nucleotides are TGCGCCAGCAGCTTTGGCGAGCGGGGGGGCGCAGAGACCCAGTACTTC. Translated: CASSFGERGGAETQYF. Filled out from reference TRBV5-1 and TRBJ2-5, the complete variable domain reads KAGVTQTPRYLIKTRGQQVTLSCSPISGHRSVSWYQQTPGQGLQFLFEYFSETQRNKGNFPGRFSGRQFSNSRSEMNVSTLELGDSALYLCASSFGERGGAETQYFGPGTRLLVL.

The CDR3 protein is CASRGREGSNQPQHF. The CDR3 nucleotides are TGTGCCAGCAGAGGGAGGGAAGGTAGCAATCAGCCCCAGCATTTT. This chain joins TRBV27 and TRBJ1-5; D unresolved. Germline loops: CDR1 MNHEY, CDR2 SMNVEV (reference sequence). The CDR3 runs 15 residues. The V end was cut by 6 bases, the J end by 0 bases, with 12 bases between.

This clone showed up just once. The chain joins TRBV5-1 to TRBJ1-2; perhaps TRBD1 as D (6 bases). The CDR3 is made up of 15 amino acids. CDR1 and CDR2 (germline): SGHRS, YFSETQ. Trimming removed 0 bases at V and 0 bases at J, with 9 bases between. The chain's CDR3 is CASSLGQASNYGYTF. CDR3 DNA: TGCGCCAGCAGCTTGGGACAGGCTTCTAACTATGGCTACACCTTC.

CDR3 sequence reads: CASSGPLPYEQYF. In DNA, the CDR3 is TGTGCCAGCAGCGGGCCTCTCCCCTACGAGCAGTACTTC. This chain links TRBV21-1 with TRBJ2-7; the D segment call TRBD1 is taken from the table without a DNA check. TRBV21-1 is a pseudogene. This CDR3 contains 13 residues.

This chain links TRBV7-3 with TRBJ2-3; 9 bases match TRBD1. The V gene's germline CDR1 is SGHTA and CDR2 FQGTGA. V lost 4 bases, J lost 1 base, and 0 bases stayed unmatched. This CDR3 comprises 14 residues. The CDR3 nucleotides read TGTGCCAGCAGCTGGACAGGGGGCACAGATACGCAGTATTTT. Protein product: CASSWTGGTDTQYF.